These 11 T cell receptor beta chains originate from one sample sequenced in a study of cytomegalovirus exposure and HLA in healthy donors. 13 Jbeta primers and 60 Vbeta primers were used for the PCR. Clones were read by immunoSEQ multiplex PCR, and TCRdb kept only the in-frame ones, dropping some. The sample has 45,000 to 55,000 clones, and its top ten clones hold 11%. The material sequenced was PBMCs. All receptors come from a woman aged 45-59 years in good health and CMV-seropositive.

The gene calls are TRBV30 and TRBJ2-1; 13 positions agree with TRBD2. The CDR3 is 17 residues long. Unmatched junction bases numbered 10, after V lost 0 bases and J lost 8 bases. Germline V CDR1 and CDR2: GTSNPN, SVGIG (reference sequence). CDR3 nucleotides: TGTGCCTGGAGTGTATCCCGGACTAGCGGGAGTATCGATGAGCAGTTCTTC. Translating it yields CAWSVSRTSGSIDEQFF. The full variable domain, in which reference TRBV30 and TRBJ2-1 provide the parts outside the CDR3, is SQTIHQWPATLVQPVGSPLSLECTVEGTSNPNLYWYRQAAGRGLQLLFYSVGIGQISSEVPQNLSASRPQDRQFILSSKKLLLSDSGFYLCAWSVSRTSGSIDEQFFGPGTRLTVL.

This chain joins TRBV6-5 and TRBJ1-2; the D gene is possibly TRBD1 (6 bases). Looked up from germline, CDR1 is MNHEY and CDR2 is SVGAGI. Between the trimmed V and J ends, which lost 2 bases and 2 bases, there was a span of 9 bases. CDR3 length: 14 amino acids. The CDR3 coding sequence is TGTGCCAGCAGTTACAGGACAGACAACTATGGCTACACCTTC. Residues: CASSYRTDNYGYTF.

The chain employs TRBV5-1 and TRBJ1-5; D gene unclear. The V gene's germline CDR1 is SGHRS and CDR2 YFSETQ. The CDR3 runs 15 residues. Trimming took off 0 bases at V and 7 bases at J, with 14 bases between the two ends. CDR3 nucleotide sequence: TGCGCCAGCAGCTTGGACTTTCGGGGTGGACAGCCCCAGCATTTT. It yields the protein CASSLDFRGGQPQHF.

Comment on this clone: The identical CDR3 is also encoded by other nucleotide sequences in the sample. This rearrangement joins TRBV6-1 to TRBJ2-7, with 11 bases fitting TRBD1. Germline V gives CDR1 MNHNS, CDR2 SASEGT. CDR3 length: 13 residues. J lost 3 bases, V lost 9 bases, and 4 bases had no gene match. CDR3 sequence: CASRTGGLYEQYF. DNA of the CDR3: TGTGCCAGTCGGACAGGGGGCCTCTACGAGCAGTACTTC.

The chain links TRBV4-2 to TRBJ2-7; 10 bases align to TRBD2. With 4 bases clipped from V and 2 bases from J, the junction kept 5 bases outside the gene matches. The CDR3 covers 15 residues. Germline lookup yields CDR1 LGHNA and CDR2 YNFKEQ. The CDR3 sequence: CASSPGLAVTYEQYF. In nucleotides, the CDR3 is TGTGCCAGCAGCCCCGGACTAGCGGTTACCTACGAGCAGTACTTC.

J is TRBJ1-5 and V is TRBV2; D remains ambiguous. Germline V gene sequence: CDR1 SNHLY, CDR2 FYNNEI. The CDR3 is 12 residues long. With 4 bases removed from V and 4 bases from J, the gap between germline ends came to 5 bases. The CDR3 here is CASSGGNQPQHF. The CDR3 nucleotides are TGTGCCAGCAGTGGAGGGAATCAGCCCCAGCATTTT.

Here the CDR3 reads CASKDSANTGELFF. In DNA form, the CDR3 reads TGTGCCAGCAAGGACAGCGCGAACACCGGGGAGCTGTTTTTT. The chain joins TRBV6-1 to TRBJ2-2; possibly TRBD1 for D (6 bases). Trimming removed 7 bases at V and 0 bases at J, with 9 bases between. From germline, CDR1 is MNHNS and CDR2 SASEGT. This CDR3 is built from 14 residues.

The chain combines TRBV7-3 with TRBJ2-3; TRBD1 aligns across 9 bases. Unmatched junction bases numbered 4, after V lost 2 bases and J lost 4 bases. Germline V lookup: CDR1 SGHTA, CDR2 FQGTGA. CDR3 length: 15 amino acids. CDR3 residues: CASSLGQGRADTQYF. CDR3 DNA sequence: TGTGCCAGCAGCTTAGGACAGGGGAGGGCAGATACGCAGTATTTT.

Here the CDR3 reads CAWRRTQGSDTQYF. CDR3 nucleotides: TGTGCCTGGAGAAGGACACAGGGATCGGATACGCAGTATTTT. The V and J genes are TRBV30 and TRBJ2-3, with TRBD1 as a possible D gene (6 bases). Germline assignment: CDR1 GTSNPN and CDR2 SVGIG (reference sequence). V dropped 3 bases and J dropped 6 bases, with 16 bases sitting between them. The CDR3 length is 14 residues. The full variable domain, rest sourced from reference TRBV30 and TRBJ2-3, is SQTIHQWPATLVQPVGSPLSLECTVEGTSNPNLYWYRQAAGRGLQLLFYSVGIGQISSEVPQNLSASRPQDRQFILSSKKLLLSDSGFYLCAWRRTQGSDTQYFGPGTRLTVL.

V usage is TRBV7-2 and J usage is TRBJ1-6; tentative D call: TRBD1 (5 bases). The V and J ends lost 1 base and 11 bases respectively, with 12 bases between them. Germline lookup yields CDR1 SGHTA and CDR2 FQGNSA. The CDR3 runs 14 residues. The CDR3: CASSLGRGKAPLHF. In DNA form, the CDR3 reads TGTGCCAGCAGCTTAGGGCGGGGGAAGGCACCCCTCCACTTT.

CDR3 in amino acids: CASSHPTGRKLFF. CDR3 DNA: TGTGCCAGCAGTCATCCGACAGGGAGAAAACTGTTTTTT. The V gene is TRBV5-4, the J gene TRBJ1-4, with 7 bases identical to TRBD1. The J segment lost 10 bases and the V segment lost 5 bases, leaving 8 bases of the junction unmatched. Germline-derived CDR1 and CDR2 are SGHNT and YYREEE (reference sequence). This CDR3 region has 13 residues.